This T cell receptor (beta chain) comes out of a study of T-cell memory formation after mild COVID-19. Concerning this clonotype: Antigen: not known.

Overall study results and limits: For contracting clones, CD4+ ones sat mainly in CM and EM, CD8+ in EMRA.

Libraries for TCRalpha and TCRbeta carried sample barcodes and unique molecular identifiers via 5'RACE. Each CDR3 protein is one row after TCRdb ran MiXCR on the 5' RACE reads. The repertoire has 90,000 to 120,000 distinct CDR3 sequences, around 15% of them found once; the top ten carry about 39%. The clonotype comes from a man between 18 and 29 years old who had mild COVID-19 (a few samples of this study predate the infection). Cell type and time point are not known. Sequencing was done on a sample of PBMCs or a T cell subset sorted from them (not recorded which).

CDR3 sequence: CASGTADNSNQPQHF. CDR3 nucleotide sequence: TGTGCCAGCGGGACAGCTGACAATAGCAATCAGCCCCAGCATTTT. The chain carries TRBV2 and TRBJ1-5; 7 nucleotides align to TRBD1. Germline V lookup: CDR1 SNHLY, CDR2 FYNNEI. J lost 0 bases, V lost 8 bases, and 7 bases had no gene match. The CDR3 runs to 15 residues.